The 12 T cell receptor beta chains below come from one sample, sequenced in a study of CD8 T cells in Susac syndrome. After extraction with the RNeasy kit, roughly 0.45 to 1 ug of the RNA was reverse transcribed using random hexamers. TCRdb itself ran the immunoSEQ multiplex PCR reads through MiXCR, one entry per CDR3 protein. The sample lists 210,000 or so distinct CDR3 sequences, approximately 94% seen once, with under 0.2% in the top ten. Specimen: CD4+ T cells from PBMCs. These receptor sequences come from a human donor with Susac syndrome.

The gene calls are TRBV29-1 and TRBJ2-7; D not resolved. Germline CDR1 is SQVTM and CDR2 is ANQGSEA. The CDR3 sequence is 13 residues long. With 5 bases removed from V and 0 bases from J, the gap between germline ends came to 11 bases. Written as DNA, the CDR3 is TGCAGCGTTAGGGAAGCAGGCTCCTACGAGCAGTACTTC. Amino acid sequence: CSVREAGSYEQYF.

This clonotype appeared once. The chain carries TRBV9 and TRBJ2-2; 11 bases line up with TRBD1. CDR3 length equals 17 residues. CDR1 and CDR2 from the germline V gene are SGDLS and YYNGEE. V lost 3 bases, J lost 3 bases, and 7 bases stayed unmatched. CDR3 amino acids: CASSAGQGAFDTGELFF. In DNA form, the CDR3 reads TGTGCCAGCAGCGCTGGACAGGGGGCCTTTGACACCGGGGAGCTGTTTTTT.

The chain has TRBV20-1 and TRBJ2-3; 10 bases line up with TRBD2. The CDR3 spans 14 residues. In germline, CDR1 is DFQATT, CDR2 SNEGSKA (reference sequence). Trimming at V came to 0 bases and at J to 9 bases, leaving 6 bases not matched to a gene. The CDR3 spells CSARDQLAGNTQYF. The CDR3, as DNA: TGCAGTGCTAGAGATCAACTAGCGGGGAACACGCAGTATTTT.

The rearrangement joins TRBV7-3 to TRBJ2-6, with TRBD2 as a possible D gene (5 bases). CDR3 length equals 13 residues. With 10 bases removed from V and 4 bases from J, the gap between germline ends came to 11 bases. Germline V gives CDR1 SGHTA, CDR2 FQGTGA. The CDR3 reads CATSPGGANVLTF. Here the CDR3 DNA reads TGTGCCACCTCCCCGGGGGGGGCCAACGTCCTGACTTTC.

This clonotype appeared a single time. This chain links TRBV9 with TRBJ1-2; weak D call: TRBD1 (5 bases). CDR1 SGDLS and CDR2 YYNGEE come from the germline V gene. CDR3 length equals 15 residues. Trimming left V 3 bases short and J 7 bases short, with 19 bases between. The CDR3 protein is CASSEAGSGGTGYTF. In nucleotides, the CDR3 is TGTGCCAGCAGCGAAGCAGGGTCTGGTGGGACTGGCTACACCTTC.

In DNA, the CDR3 is TGTGCCAGCAGTCAGGACAGGGGCTATGGCTACACCTTC. Its protein product is CASSQDRGYGYTF. The rearrangement links TRBV27 to TRBJ1-2; 9 bases are shared with TRBD1. V lost 5 bases and J lost 4; bases outside the gene matches: 2. The CDR3 is made up of 13 amino acids. Germline assignment: CDR1 MNHEY and CDR2 SMNVEV (reference sequence).

The V gene is TRBV7-2, the J gene TRBJ1-6; a weak D match, TRBD1 (5 bases). The ends were cut back, 2 bases at V and 9 bases at J, with 11 bases in the middle. The CDR3 covers 14 residues. The germline gives CDR1 SGHTA, CDR2 FQGNSA. The CDR3 here is CASSLQGNASPLHF. CDR3 DNA: TGTGCCAGCAGCTTACAGGGCAACGCTTCACCCCTCCACTTT. The variable domain in full, with the rest retrieved from reference TRBV7-2 and TRBJ1-6, is GAGVSQSPSNKVTEKGKDVELRCDPISGHTALYWYRQSLGQGLEFLIYFQGNSAPDKSGLPSDRFSAERTGGSVSTLTIQRTQQEDSAVYLCASSLQGNASPLHFGNGTRLTVT.

This rearrangement joins TRBV9 to TRBJ1-1; D uncertain. Per the germline V gene, CDR1 is SGDLS and CDR2 is YYNGEE. V dropped 0 bases and J dropped 0 bases, with 9 bases sitting between them. The CDR3 spans 15 residues. The CDR3 DNA is TGTGCCAGCAGCGTAGGGCATCTCCTGAACACTGAAGCTTTCTTT. Protein sequence: CASSVGHLLNTEAFF.

The J gene is TRBJ2-6, the V gene TRBV4-2; 7 nucleotides align to TRBD1. Germline CDR1 LGHNA, CDR2 YNFKEQ. The length of the CDR3 is 16 residues. V dropped 4 bases and J dropped 0; count of bases not matched to a gene: 3. In nucleotides, the CDR3 is TGTGCCAGCAGCCGCACAGGGGACTCTGGGGCCAACGTCCTGACTTTC. Protein product: CASSRTGDSGANVLTF.

CDR3 in DNA: TGTGCCAGTAGTACCCCGACAGGGGTATCGACTGAAGCTTTCTTT. Its protein is CASSTPTGVSTEAFF. The J gene is TRBJ1-1, the V gene TRBV19; 8 bases map to TRBD1. With 4 bases clipped from V and 5 bases from J, the junction kept 9 bases outside the gene matches. Germline CDR1 and CDR2: LNHDA and SQIVND (reference sequence). The CDR3 spans 15 residues. Supplemented by reference TRBV19 and TRBJ1-1, the full variable domain reads DGGITQSPKYLFRKEGQNVTLSCEQNLNHDAMYWYRQDPGQGLRLIYYSQIVNDFQKGDIAEGYSVSREKKESFPLTVTSAQKNPTAFYLCASSTPTGVSTEAFFGQGTRLTVV.

The chain is built from TRBV2 and TRBJ1-2; 9 nucleotides align to TRBD1. This CDR3 comprises 15 residues. Germline assignment: CDR1 SNHLY and CDR2 FYNNEI. With 7 bases clipped from V and 3 bases from J, the junction kept 9 bases outside the gene matches. CDR3 residues: CASTLADRGDYGYTF. The CDR3 DNA follows: TGTGCCAGCACCCTAGCGGACAGGGGAGACTATGGCTACACCTTC.

The rearrangement joins TRBV19 to TRBJ1-2, with no clear D. V lost 7 bases and J 0 bases, leaving 15 bases between the germline ends. From germline, CDR1 is LNHDA and CDR2 SQIVND (reference sequence). The CDR3 is 15 amino acids. The CDR3 here is CASILTTSPNYGYTF. The CDR3 DNA reads TGTGCCAGTATCCTCACGACAAGTCCTAACTATGGCTACACCTTC. Full variable domain (outside the CDR3, taken from reference TRBV19 and TRBJ1-2): DGGITQSPKYLFRKEGQNVTLSCEQNLNHDAMYWYRQDPGQGLRLIYYSQIVNDFQKGDIAEGYSVSREKKESFPLTVTSAQKNPTAFYLCASILTTSPNYGYTFGSGTRLTVV.